This T cell receptor (beta chain) was retrieved from a study of response to subunit inactivated influenza vaccine. The CDR3 length is 14 residues. Germline assignment: CDR1 KGHDR and CDR2 SFDVKD. V was clipped by 9 bases and J by 2 bases, with 12 bases between them. This clonotype was seen only a few times. In TCRdb, the RT-PCR reads were re-called with MiXCR into one record per CDR3 protein. The sample holds around 580,000 distinct CDR3 sequences, 12% to 15% seen once. Sequences were derived from PBMCs from blood, sampled roughly 13 days after vaccination. The chain joins TRBV24-1 to TRBJ2-2; D ambiguous. The TCR sequence derives from a man over 45 who received an inactivated influenza vaccine. CDR3 region: CATQAPGNTGELFF. The CDR3 coding sequence is TGTGCCACCCAAGCGCCCGGAAACACCGGGGAGCTGTTTTTT.